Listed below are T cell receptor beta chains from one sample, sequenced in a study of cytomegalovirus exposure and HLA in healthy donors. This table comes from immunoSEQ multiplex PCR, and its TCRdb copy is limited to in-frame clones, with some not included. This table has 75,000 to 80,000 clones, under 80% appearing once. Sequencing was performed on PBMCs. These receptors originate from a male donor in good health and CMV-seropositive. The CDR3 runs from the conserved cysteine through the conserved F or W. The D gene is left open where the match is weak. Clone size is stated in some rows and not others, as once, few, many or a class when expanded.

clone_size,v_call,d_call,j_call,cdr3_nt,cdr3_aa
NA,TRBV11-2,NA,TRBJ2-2,TGTGCCAGCAGCTTAAATGGTCTGACAGCGAACACCGGGGAGCTGTTTTTT,CASSLNGLTANTGELFF
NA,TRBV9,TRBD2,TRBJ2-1,TGTGCCAGCAGCGTAGCTACCCGGACTAGCGGGGGGGGGTCCTACAATGAGCAGTTCTTC,CASSVATRTSGGGSYNEQFF
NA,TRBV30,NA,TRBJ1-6,TGTGCCTGGATGCAGGACAGTAATAATTCACCCCTCCACTTT,CAWMQDSNNSPLHF
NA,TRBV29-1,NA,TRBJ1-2,TGCAGCGTTGGGAGTCGGGAAGGCTACACCTTC,CSVGSREGYTF
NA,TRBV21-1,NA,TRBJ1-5,TGTGCCAGCAGCCAGGCATCGTATAGCAATCAGCCCCAGCATTTT,CASSQASYSNQPQHF
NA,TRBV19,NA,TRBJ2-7,TGTGCCAGTAGTATGGGGCAGCATAAATCTTTATCCTACGAGCAGTACTTC,CASSMGQHKSLSYEQYF
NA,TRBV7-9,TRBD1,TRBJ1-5,TGTTCCAGCAGCGCGCCGGGACAGGGGGGCAATCAGCCCCAGCATTTT,CSSSAPGQGGNQPQHF
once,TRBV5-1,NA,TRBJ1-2,TGCGCCAGCAGCTTGTTAGAAGACTATGGCTACACCTTC,CASSLLEDYGYTF
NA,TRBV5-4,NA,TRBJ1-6,TGTGCCAGCAGCCGAGCGGGGGTGGATAATTCACCCCTCCACTTT,CASSRAGVDNSPLHF
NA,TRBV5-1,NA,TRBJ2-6,TGCGCCAGCAGCTCAACTTCAGGGGCCAACGTCCTGACTTTC,CASSSTSGANVLTF
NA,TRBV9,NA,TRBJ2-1,TGTGCCAGCAGCGTAGACAGGGAGTATGAGCAGTTCTTC,CASSVDREYEQFF
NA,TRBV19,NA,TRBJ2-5,TGTGCCAGTAGTATCGAGGGAGAGACCCAGTACTTC,CASSIEGETQYF
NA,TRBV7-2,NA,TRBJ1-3,TGTGCCAGCAGCTTATTTCCCGACAGGGGAAACACCATATATTTT,CASSLFPDRGNTIYF
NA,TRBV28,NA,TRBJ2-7,TGTGCCAGCAGGCCGGGGAGCTCCTACGAGCAGTACTTC,CASRPGSSYEQYF
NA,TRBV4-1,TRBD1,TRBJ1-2,TGCGCCAGCAGCTACTTAGACAGGGTGGACTATGGCTACACCTTC,CASSYLDRVDYGYTF
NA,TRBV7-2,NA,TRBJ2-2,TGTGCCAGCAGCTTAGCTGGCACGAACACCGGGGAGCTGTTTTTT,CASSLAGTNTGELFF
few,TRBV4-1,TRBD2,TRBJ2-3,TGCGCCTCCCAATCAATCCCGGGACTAGCGCTAGATACGCAGTATTTT,CASQSIPGLALDTQYF
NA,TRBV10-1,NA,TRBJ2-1,TGCGCCAGCAGTGAGGATCGGCGGGGTTCCCGGGAGCAGTTCTTC,CASSEDRRGSREQFF
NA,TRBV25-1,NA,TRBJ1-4,TGTGCCAGCAATCGAGGCTCTAATGAAAAACTGTTTTTT,CASNRGSNEKLFF
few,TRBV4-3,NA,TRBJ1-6,TGCGCCAGCAGCCAAGAAGCCCCGACGGGCTCCTATAATTCACCCCTCCACTTT,CASSQEAPTGSYNSPLHF
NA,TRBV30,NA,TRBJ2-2,TGTGCCTTACAAGACAGCTCCACCGGGGAGCTGTTTTTT,CALQDSSTGELFF
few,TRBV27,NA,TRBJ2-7,TGTGCCAGCAGTTTACGAATAGCCCAACCCCACGAGCAGTACTTC,CASSLRIAQPHEQYF
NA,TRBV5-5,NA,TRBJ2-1,TGTGCCAGCAGTTCGGGGACTTCAAACAATGAGCAGTTCTTC,CASSSGTSNNEQFF
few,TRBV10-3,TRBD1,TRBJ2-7,TGTGCCATCAACCCGGGACAGGGGTCCGAGCAGTACTTC,CAINPGQGSEQYF
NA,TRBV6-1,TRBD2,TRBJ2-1,TGTGCCAGCAGTGAGCGGGAGTACAATGAGCAGTTCTTC,CASSEREYNEQFF
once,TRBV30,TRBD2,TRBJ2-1,TGTGCCTGGAGTGTACTAGCGGGGGGGGAAAAGAATGAGCAGTTCTTC,CAWSVLAGGEKNEQFF
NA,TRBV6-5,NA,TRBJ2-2,TGTGCCAGCAGGCTAAGGAGGACTACCACCGGGGAGCTGTTTTTT,CASRLRRTTTGELFF
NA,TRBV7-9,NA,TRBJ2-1,TGTGCCAGCAGCTTAGGGGCGCTTTCAAATGAGCAGTTCTTC,CASSLGALSNEQFF
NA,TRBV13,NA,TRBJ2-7,TGTGCCAGCAGCCGAACCGGACAGTCCTACGAGCAGTACTTC,CASSRTGQSYEQYF
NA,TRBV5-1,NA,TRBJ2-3,TGCGCCAGCAGCGGGGGTCGGGGGAGCACAGATACGCAGTATTTT,CASSGGRGSTDTQYF
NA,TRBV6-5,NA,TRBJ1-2,TGTGCCAGCAGCCGACAGTTTGGGGACTATGGCTACACCTTC,CASSRQFGDYGYTF
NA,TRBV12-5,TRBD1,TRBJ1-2,TGTGCTAGTGGGGCGGGACAGAACTATGGCTACACCTTC,CASGAGQNYGYTF
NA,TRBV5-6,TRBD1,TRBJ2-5,TGTGCCAGCAGCACGACAGGGGTGAATGCGGAGACCCAGTACTTC,CASSTTGVNAETQYF
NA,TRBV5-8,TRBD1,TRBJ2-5,TGTGCCAGCAGCACGGACAGGATCTCTACTGGAGGGACCCAGTACTTC,CASSTDRISTGGTQYF
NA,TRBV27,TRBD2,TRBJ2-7,TGTGCCAGCAGTTTCTCGGGAGGGTACGAGCAGTACTTC,CASSFSGGYEQYF
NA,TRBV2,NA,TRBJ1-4,TGTGCCAGCAGTGAGGGGGCCAGGGTATCCGAAAAACTGTTTTTT,CASSEGARVSEKLFF
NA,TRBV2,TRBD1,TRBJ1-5,TGTGCCAGCAGAGTTCTCAGGGGGGTAGACCGTAGGCCTAGGGCTTATAGCAATCAGCCCCAGCATTTT,CASRVLRGVDRRPRAYSNQPQHF
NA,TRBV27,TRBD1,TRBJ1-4,TGTGCCAGCCGACAGGGAACTAATGAAAAACTGTTTTTT,CASRQGTNEKLFF
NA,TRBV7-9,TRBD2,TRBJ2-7,TGTGCCAGCAGCTTAGCGGGGACTAGCGGGGGCTACGAGCAGTACTTC,CASSLAGTSGGYEQYF
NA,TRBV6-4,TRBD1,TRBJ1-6,TGTGCCAGCAGTGACCAGGGCAGGGGGCGTTCACCCCTCCACTTT,CASSDQGRGRSPLHF
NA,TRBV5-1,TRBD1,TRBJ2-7,TGCGCCAGCAGTTCCAACCCTGGGACAGCGAACTCCTACGAGCAGTACTTC,CASSSNPGTANSYEQYF
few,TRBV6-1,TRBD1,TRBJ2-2,TGTGCCAGCAGGTCAACAGGGGCCGGGGAGCTGTTTTTT,CASRSTGAGELFF
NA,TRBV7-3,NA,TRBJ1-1,TGTGCCAGCAGCTCTCAGGGTTTGGGAACTGAAGCTTTCTTT,CASSSQGLGTEAFF
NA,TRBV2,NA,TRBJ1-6,TGTGCCAGCAGTGTTCAGGGCGGAATTAATTCACCCCTCCACTTT,CASSVQGGINSPLHF
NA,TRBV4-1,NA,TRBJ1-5,TGCGCCAGCAGCCGTTTTGTCACGGATCAGCCCCAGCATTTT,CASSRFVTDQPQHF
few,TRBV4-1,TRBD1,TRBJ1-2,TGCGCCAGCAGCCAAACCCACCCGGGACAGGGCTTCGGCTACACCTTC,CASSQTHPGQGFGYTF
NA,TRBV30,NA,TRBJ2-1,TGTGCCTGGTCGAGACAGAAAGGCAATGAGCAGTTCTTC,CAWSRQKGNEQFF
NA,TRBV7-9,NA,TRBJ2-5,TGTGCCAGCAGTTCTACTCGCGGGACGAGCCTAAAGTCACAAGAGACCCAGTACTTC,CASSSTRGTSLKSQETQYF
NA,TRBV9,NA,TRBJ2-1,TGTGCCAGCAGCGCTAAGCTTCCCCAGGACAGATCACACAATGAGCAGTTCTTC,CASSAKLPQDRSHNEQFF
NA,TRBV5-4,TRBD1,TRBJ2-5,TGTGCCAGCAGCTTGGGCCGGGACAGGGAGGAGACCCAGTACTTC,CASSLGRDREETQYF
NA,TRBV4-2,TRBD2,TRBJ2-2,TGTGCCAGCAGACAAGCGGGGGGGCGGAGGGAGCTGTTTTTT,CASRQAGGRRELFF
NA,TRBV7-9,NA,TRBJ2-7,TGTGCCAGCAGCTCCGGGGAGTTTAACGGGGGGCAGTACTTC,CASSSGEFNGGQYF
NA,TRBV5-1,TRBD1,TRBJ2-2,TGCGCCAGCAGCGGGGGACAGGGGGCGACCGGGGAGCTGTTTTTT,CASSGGQGATGELFF
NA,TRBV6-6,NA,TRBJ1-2,TGTGCCAGCAGTTACTCGTCCGTGACGGAGCATGGCTACACCTTC,CASSYSSVTEHGYTF
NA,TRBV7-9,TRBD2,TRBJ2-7,TGTGCCAGCAGCTTAGGGACTAGCTCCTACGAGCAGTACTTC,CASSLGTSSYEQYF